This TCR beta chain was documented in a study of PD-1 blockade in classical Hodgkin lymphoma. This clone was found once. There are 17 residues in the CDR3. Germline lookup yields CDR1 SEHNR and CDR2 FQNEAQ (reference sequence). Deletions cut 7 bases from V and 0 bases from J, with 18 bases between. TCRdb's copy holds only in-frame clones and misses some; the assay was immunoSEQ multiplex PCR. This table has about 110,000 clones, nearly 90% appearing once. Each and every patient relapsed after autologous stem cell transplantation, and patients got differing brentuximab vedotin exposure. The sequenced sample was peripheral blood mononuclear cells (PBMCs), obtained before the second cycle of nivolumab. The genes are TRBV7-9 and TRBJ2-2; D not certain. This TCR came from a human donor with classical Hodgkin lymphoma. The CDR3 nucleotides read TGTGCCAGCAACCCACCGGTTGTCAGGTCGAACACCGGGGAGCTGTTTTTT. It codes for CASNPPVVRSNTGELFF.